This TCR beta chain originates from a study of CD8+ T cells in alopecia areata. Study in general: In an open-label trial, patients got 5 to 10 mg tofacitinib twice daily. Points from the study as a whole: Numerous expanded lesional clones remained in scalp and blood during tofacitinib.

From germline, CDR1 is GTSNPN and CDR2 SVGIG (reference sequence). The V end was cut by 0 bases, the J end by 6 bases, with 8 bases between. The CDR3 is made up of 12 amino acids. Turning to this clone: What it binds is not known.

The treatment is: oral pan-JAK inhibitor, 5-10 mg twice daily. cDNA reverse transcribed from extracted RNA served as the sequencing template. The assay was immunoSEQ multiplex PCR, and TCRdb's table has in-frame clones only and misses some. The table lists some 180,000 clones, roughly 53% of them singletons. The sequencing used CD8+ T cells sorted from blood, collected at week 24, from a patient treated with tofacitinib. The genes are TRBV30 and TRBJ1-1; the D is unclear. The TCR comes from a human donor with alopecia areata. In nucleotides, the CDR3 is TGTGCCTGGAGTGTGGAGGGAGCTGAAGCTTTCTTT. This translates into CAWSVEGAEAFF.